Each of the 6 T cell receptor beta chains below was sequenced from the same sample in a study of cytomegalovirus exposure and HLA in healthy donors. In the PCR, 60 Vbeta and 13 Jbeta primers were used. TCRdb's table, derived via immunoSEQ multiplex PCR, lists solely in-frame clones and lacks some. The table shows approximately 53,000 clones, with about 78% occurring only once. The sample taken for sequencing was PBMCs. These receptor sequences come from a man aged 30 to 45 in good health and CMV-seropositive.

The chain carries TRBV6-5 and TRBJ2-2; D is perhaps TRBD1 (6 bases). CDR1 MNHEY and CDR2 SVGAGI come from the germline V gene. The V and J ends lost 0 bases and 7 bases respectively, with 15 bases between them. The CDR3 length is 16 residues. The CDR3 loop is CASSYSGRTVFGELFF. As DNA, the CDR3 is TGTGCCAGCAGTTACTCGGGGCGGACAGTATTCGGGGAGCTGTTTTTT.

This chain links TRBV5-1 with TRBJ2-1, with 16 bases that match TRBD2. Germline CDR1 is SGHRS and CDR2 is YFSETQ. This CDR3 spans 18 amino acids. Trimming cost V 5 bases and J 7 bases; bases outside gene matches: 12. CDR3 region: CASRAPGLAGGTENEQFF. CDR3 bases: TGCGCCAGCAGGGCACCGGGACTAGCGGGGGGGACCGAGAATGAGCAGTTCTTC.

The V gene is TRBV28, the J gene TRBJ2-7, with a tentative D call TRBD1 (7 bases). V was pared by 10 bases and J by 0 bases, with 25 bases between. The CDR3 runs to 17 residues. The germline V gene encodes CDR1 MDHEN and CDR2 SYDVKM. CDR3 residues: CATLAPGAGQSSYEQYF. The CDR3 DNA follows: TGTGCCACCCTCGCCCCGGGGGCGGGACAGAGCTCCTACGAGCAGTACTTC.

This clone was found a few times. The V call is TRBV30, the J call TRBJ2-3, with 11 bases lining up with TRBD2. This CDR3 region has 16 residues. Trimming at V came to 2 bases and at J to 0 bases, leaving 4 bases not matched to a gene. Germline V lookup: CDR1 GTSNPN, CDR2 SVGIG (reference sequence). The CDR3 sequence is CAWSFGLAGSTDTQYF. In DNA, the CDR3 is TGTGCCTGGAGTTTCGGACTAGCGGGTAGCACAGATACGCAGTATTTT.

This clone was counted a few times. V gene TRBV6-5 combines with J gene TRBJ1-6; the match to TRBD1 covers 7 bases. This CDR3 has 14 amino acids. Per the germline V gene, CDR1 is MNHEY and CDR2 is SVGAGI. V lost 6 bases and J lost 10; bases outside the gene matches: 9. The CDR3 sequence: CASSPIGGFSPLHF. CDR3 DNA: TGTGCCAGCAGCCCCATAGGGGGCTTCTCACCCCTCCACTTT.

The chain has TRBV19 and TRBJ1-6; D is undetermined. Trimming shortened V by 6 bases and J by 8 bases, and 17 bases separated the two germline ends. Per germline, CDR1 LNHDA and CDR2 SQIVND (reference sequence). The CDR3 spans 15 residues. The CDR3 reads CASSLFGSGDSPLHF. The CDR3, as DNA: TGTGCCAGTAGCCTCTTTGGGTCGGGTGATTCACCCCTCCACTTT. The full variable domain, its missing parts supplied by reference TRBV19 and TRBJ1-6, is DGGITQSPKYLFRKEGQNVTLSCEQNLNHDAMYWYRQDPGQGLRLIYYSQIVNDFQKGDIAEGYSVSREKKESFPLTVTSAQKNPTAFYLCASSLFGSGDSPLHFGNGTRLTVT.